Here is one TCR beta chain with its context. This CDR3 region has 16 residues. Germline V gives CDR1 SEHNR, CDR2 FQNEAQ (reference sequence). Trimming cost V 4 bases and J 11 bases, with 24 bases left between them. This sample is part of a study of blood T cell repertoires in COVID-19. Study in general: Some COVID-19 samples were acute and others convalescent; all came from the United States, Italy and Spain. Sample material is recorded as cDNA or gDNA derived from T cells, B-cell-depleted T cells, or PBMCs.

Using immunoSEQ multiplex PCR, the repertoire was profiled, and TCRdb retains in-frame clones only, with some absent. There are some 340,000 clones in the sample; more than 70% occur only once, and about 3% lies in the top ten. Sequencing input: peripheral blood. V and J are TRBV7-9 and TRBJ1-5; TRBD1 might be the D (6 bases). This TCR derives from a man aged 25-45 years with active or convalescent COVID-19. The CDR3 loop is CASSSSTGAYLGTQHF. The CDR3 coding sequence is TGTGCCAGCAGCTCCTCGACAGGAGCCTACCTAGGGACCCAGCATTTT.